This T cell receptor beta chain was sequenced for a study of shared T cell receptors in the human thymus. There are 13 residues in the CDR3. CDR1 and CDR2 from the germline V gene are MNHEY and SVGAGI. With 7 bases removed from V and 2 bases from J, the gap between germline ends came to 9 bases. Clones were read by immunoSEQ multiplex PCR, and TCRdb kept only the in-frame ones, dropping some. Of about 380,000 clones listed, just under 95% were seen once; the top ten hold 0.015% to 0.02%. Sequencing was done on a sample of thymocytes. The rearrangement uses TRBV6-5 and TRBJ1-3; D is possibly TRBD1 (6 bases). The sequence was obtained from a human donor. CDR3 DNA sequence: TGTGCCAGCACGGGGGGCGCTGGAAACACCATATATTTT. This gives the protein CASTGGAGNTIYF.